This T cell receptor (beta chain) was sequenced in a study of OX40 agonist ivuxolimab in advanced cancers. Context from the whole study: Ivuxolimab was an agonistic, fully human IgG2 monoclonal antibody directed against OX40 (CD134), a costimulatory receptor. Intravenous ivuxolimab was administered to patients every 2 weeks at six dose levels: 0.01, 0.1, 0.3, 1.5, 3 and 10 mg/kg. Of the approximately 54 dose-escalation patients, hepatocellular carcinoma was present in about 20, melanoma in roughly 15, renal cell carcinoma in 9 and head and neck cancer in 9. A male proportion of about 79% and a mean age of approximately 61 years, ranging from 23 to 79, were recorded for the dose-escalation cohort. Patients were allowed to have had prior anti-PD-1, anti-PD-L1 or anti-CTLA-4 therapy, and approximately 43% of the dose-escalation patients had previously received checkpoint inhibitors. Partial responses were achieved by three dose-escalation patients, of whom one had hepatocellular carcinoma and two had cutaneous melanoma. The point of sequencing TCRbeta in the periphery was to test whether ivuxolimab changed TCR sequence diversity and drove clonal T-cell expansion. The paper reports the monotherapy dose-escalation portion (N of about 50 patients) of the phase I ivuxolimab trial. Results the study describes overall, beyond this receptor: The antigen specificity of the peripheral T cells that underwent clonal expansion was not determined. Low levels of normalized T-cell clonal expansion were also seen in some nonresponding patients. In partial responders in the 0.1-3.0 mg/kg groups, normalized peripheral clonal expansion was found to be among the lowest, especially among CD8+ T cells. At doses from 0.1 to 3.0 mg/kg, clonal expansion was seen in both CD4+ and CD8+ blood T cells between baseline and week 6. After ivuxolimab, more expanded clones were found on average in CD8+ T cells than in CD4+ T cells.

The trial excluded patients who had a history of autoimmune disease or were on systemic immunosuppression. In every dose cohort, peripheral blood was drawn for TCR sequencing at baseline, cycle 4 day 1, and cycle 7 day 1. The samples were drawn from a first-in-human, open-label, multicenter phase I dose-escalation trial of ivuxolimab. Adults with locally advanced or metastatic melanoma, renal cell, hepatocellular, or head and neck squamous cell carcinoma were enrolled in the trial. Before TCR sequencing, CD4+ T cells and CD8+ T cells from peripheral blood were sorted into separate populations. Genomic DNA was isolated from the sorted cells so that the TCRbeta CDR3 region could be sequenced. TCRbeta CDR3 regions were sequenced using the immunoSEQ Assay. Imported from immuneACCESS, the table was reduced by TCRdb to in-frame sequences with V and J called. These copies leave out some clones; in studies compared against another copy, an unresolved V gene accounts for under half, and the cause of the remainder is not known. The sample profile shows tens of thousands of clones; roughly 81% of them were found once. 17% of the sample comes from the top ten.

The CDR3 measures 14 amino acids from cysteine to phenylalanine. Only CDR3 DNA is held: 42 bases, read in frame from base 1. CDR1 SNHLY and CDR2 FYNNEI are derived from the germline V gene. The V end loses 4 bases and the J end loses 8 bases, and a stretch of 18 bases separates them. A word on this clone: Which antigen it targets is not known. No base quality information exists; no much larger clone differs at one position.

The chain is made from TRBV2 and TRBJ2-7, with the D segment possibly TRBD1 or TRBD2, each aligning over 7 bases. The sample was CD4+ or CD8+ T cells sorted from blood, taken in a trial of the OX40 agonist ivuxolimab. This TCR was sampled from an adult with an advanced solid tumor such as melanoma, head and neck, liver or kidney cancer. For the CDR3, the sequence is CASSVKTGEGKQYF. The sequence in DNA is TGTGCCAGCAGTGTAAAAACAGGGGAGGGCAAGCAGTACTTC. Joined to the reference TRBV2 and TRBJ2-7 proteins, this CDR3 gives the full variable domain: EPEVTQTPSHQVTQMGQEVILRCVPISNHLYFYWYRQILGQKVEFLVSFYNNEISEKSEIFDDQFSVERPDGSNFTLKIRSTKLEDSAMYFCASSVKTGEGKQYFGPGTRLTVT.